The 20 T cell receptor beta chains below come from one sample, sequenced in a study of cytomegalovirus exposure and HLA in healthy donors. PCR used 60 Vbeta primers and 13 Jbeta primers. Profiled with immunoSEQ multiplex PCR; TCRdb holds only in-frame clones, not every one. Among about 100,000 clones listed, around 79% were seen once. The sequenced material came from PBMCs. The receptors were sampled from a woman aged 40 to 55 in good health and CMV-seronegative.

The V and J genes are TRBV29-1 and TRBJ1-2, with TRBD1 identical over 8 bases. The J segment lost 8 bases and the V segment lost 1 base, leaving 3 bases of the junction unmatched. The CDR3 sequence is 12 residues long. The germline V gene encodes CDR1 SQVTM and CDR2 ANQGSEA. Written as DNA, the CDR3 is TGCAGCGTTGAAGGGACAGGGTGGGGCTACACCTTC. It is translated as CSVEGTGWGYTF.

This clone appeared a single time. The V and J genes are TRBV6-1 and TRBJ1-1; 8 bases align to TRBD1. The CDR3 runs to 12 residues. Germline V gene lookup returns CDR1 MNHNS and CDR2 SASEGT. With 7 bases clipped from V and 8 bases from J, the junction kept 6 bases outside the gene matches. The CDR3 nucleotides read TGTGCCAGCAAGTCAGGGGGCGCAGAAGCTTTCTTT. Encoded protein: CASKSGGAEAFF.

The rearrangement joins TRBV7-8 to TRBJ2-7, with TRBD1 matching over 8 bases. The trim removed 5 bases at V and 3 bases at J, leaving 6 bases unmatched. CDR3 length: 14 residues. Per the germline V gene, CDR1 is SGHVS and CDR2 is FQNEAQ. CDR3 nucleotide sequence: TGTGCCAGCAGCCTGACAGGGGATCGCTACGAGCAGTACTTC. Translation gives CASSLTGDRYEQYF.

This clone appeared a few times. The chain recombines TRBV5-1 with TRBJ1-6; weak D call: TRBD1 (6 bases). This CDR3 spans 14 amino acids. In germline, CDR1 is SGHRS, CDR2 YFSETQ. Deletions cut 4 bases from V and 7 bases from J, with 12 bases between. CDR3 nucleotides: TGCGCCAGCAGCCCGAGGACAGACAATTCACCCCTCCACTTT. This translates into CASSPRTDNSPLHF.

DNA of the CDR3: TGTGCCAGCTCAAAACAGGGGGCTAATCAGCCCCAGCATTTT. Residues: CASSKQGANQPQHF. The chain has TRBV18 and TRBJ1-5, with 9 nucleotides matching TRBD1. J lost 4 bases, V lost 5 bases, and 3 bases had no gene match. CDR3 length equals 14 residues. CDR1 and CDR2 from the germline V gene are KGHSH and LQKENI.

The V and J genes are TRBV5-4 and TRBJ2-1; 7 bases align to TRBD2. The CDR3 spans 16 residues. Per germline, CDR1 SGHNT and CDR2 YYREEE (reference sequence). Losses at the gene ends were 1 base for V and 8 bases for J; bases not matched to a gene: 12. The CDR3 protein is CASSLIFRTGGDEQFF. The CDR3 nucleotides read TGTGCCAGCAGCTTGATTTTTCGGACTGGGGGGGATGAGCAGTTCTTC. Looking up the rest from reference TRBV5-4 and TRBJ2-1 gives the full variable domain: ETGVTQSPTHLIKTRGQQVTLRCSSQSGHNTVSWYQQALGQGPQFIFQYYREEENGRGNFPPRFSGLQFPNYSSELNVNALELDDSALYLCASSLIFRTGGDEQFFGPGTRLTVL.

V usage is TRBV4-1 and J usage is TRBJ1-4; 9 bases are a match to TRBD1. The CDR3 covers 20 residues. Looked up from germline, CDR1 is MGHRA and CDR2 is YSYEKL. V trimming: 3 bases; J trimming: 0 bases; junction bases outside the gene matches: 14. The CDR3, as DNA: TGCGCCAGCAGCCAGGGACCGGGACAGGGAATAAAATCAACTAATGAAAAACTGTTTTTT. Residues: CASSQGPGQGIKSTNEKLFF.

This clone was recorded once. The rearrangement uses TRBV7-2 and TRBJ1-5, with TRBD1 as a possible D gene (5 bases). CDR1 is SGHTA and CDR2 is FQGNSA in the germline V gene. V lost 5 bases and J lost 3, with 14 bases in between. The CDR3 loop spans 15 amino acids. CDR3 protein: CASSQAGLINQPQHF. Here the CDR3 DNA reads TGTGCCAGCAGCCAAGCGGGACTGATCAATCAGCCCCAGCATTTT.

The rearrangement uses TRBV14 and TRBJ2-7; D gene unclear. V lost 6 bases to trimming and J lost 3 bases, with 9 bases between them. This CDR3 region has 12 residues. Germline CDR1 is SGHDN and CDR2 is FVKESK. DNA of the CDR3: TGTGCCAGCAGTCAATACATCTACGAGCAGTACTTC. This sequence encodes CASSQYIYEQYF.

This clone showed up just once. This sequence joins TRBV27 and TRBJ2-7; 7 bases are shared with TRBD1. The CDR3 loop spans 13 amino acids. From germline, CDR1 is MNHEY and CDR2 SMNVEV (reference sequence). V shed 3 bases and J 5 bases; nucleotides not matched to a gene: 4. Here the CDR3 DNA reads TGTGCCAGCAGTTTCGAGGGGGCCAACGAGCAGTACTTC. Protein sequence: CASSFEGANEQYF.

The V call is TRBV7-8, the J call TRBJ1-5; TRBD1 might be the D (5 bases). The V gene's germline CDR1 is SGHVS and CDR2 FQNEAQ. The CDR3 covers 15 residues. V was cut by 0 bases and J by 6 bases, with 12 bases left in between. This chain's CDR3 is CASSLAWGPGQPQHF. The CDR3 nucleotides read TGTGCCAGCAGCTTAGCGTGGGGCCCGGGTCAGCCCCAGCATTTT.

The V gene is TRBV18, the J gene TRBJ2-7, with a tentative D call TRBD2 (5 bases). Between the trimmed V and J ends, which lost 6 bases and 3 bases, there was a span of 18 bases. The CDR3 totals 15 residues. In germline, CDR1 is KGHSH, CDR2 LQKENI. The CDR3 bases are TGTGCCAGCTCTGACTTTCCGGGGAAGATCTACGAGCAGTACTTC. Translated: CASSDFPGKIYEQYF.

This chain connects TRBV14 to TRBJ2-7; TRBD2 matches at 7 bases. The CDR3 contains 16 residues. J gave up 7 bases and V 0 bases, and 12 bases lay outside the gene matches. Per the germline V gene, CDR1 is SGHDN and CDR2 is FVKESK. CDR3 in DNA: TGTGCCAGCAGCCAAGAGGTTTCTAGCGGAGGCCTAGAGCAGTACTTC. As protein: CASSQEVSSGGLEQYF.

The chain has TRBV7-2 and TRBJ2-5; TRBD2 agrees at 8 bases. The ends lost 1 base at V and 5 bases at J; junction bases unmatched: 6. Germline V gives CDR1 SGHTA, CDR2 FQGNSA. The CDR3 extends over 15 amino acids. CDR3 protein: CASSLEAGEWETQYF. CDR3 nucleotides: TGTGCCAGCAGCTTAGAAGCGGGAGAGTGGGAGACCCAGTACTTC.

The chain carries TRBV6-1 and TRBJ1-2; D remains unclear. Germline V lookup: CDR1 MNHNS, CDR2 SASEGT. Deletions cut 2 bases from V and 7 bases from J, with 11 bases between. The CDR3 totals 13 residues. The CDR3 region is CASSELGVFGYTF. The CDR3 DNA reads as TGTGCCAGCAGTGAATTGGGCGTCTTTGGCTACACCTTC.

The chain joins TRBV13 to TRBJ2-3; 8 bases agree with TRBD2. The germline V gene encodes CDR1 PRHDT and CDR2 FYEKMQ (reference sequence). The CDR3 extends over 18 amino acids. J gave up 6 bases and V 2 bases, and 16 bases lay outside the gene matches. CDR3 in amino acids: CASSLPTGRAIARDTQYF. The CDR3 nucleotides are TGTGCCAGCAGCTTACCCACCGGGAGGGCTATAGCCAGGGATACGCAGTATTTT.

This clone was observed a single time. The chain links TRBV5-5 to TRBJ2-5; perhaps TRBD1 as D (6 bases). The J call may be mistaken, given a closer DNA end match to TRBJ2-7. Germline CDR1 and CDR2: SGHKS and YYEKEE (reference sequence). The CDR3 extends over 17 amino acids. CDR3 nucleotides: TGTGCCAGCAGCTTGAGTATCCTGACAGGAGAAGCCTACGAGCAGTACTTC. It specifies CASSLSILTGEAYEQYF.

The chain has TRBV6-5 and TRBJ1-2, with D tentatively TRBD1 (5 bases). The germline CDR1 and CDR2 sequences are MNHEY and SVGAGI. This CDR3 comprises 15 residues. The ends were cut back, 6 bases at V and 7 bases at J, with 21 bases in the middle. The CDR3 spells CASRSGQGGIGGYTF. The CDR3 bases are TGTGCCAGCAGATCCGGGCAGGGAGGGATAGGTGGCTACACCTTC.

A few counts support this clone. V and J are TRBV15 and TRBJ2-7; TRBD2 matches at 16 bases. Germline CDR1 is LNHNV and CDR2 is YYDKDF (reference sequence). The V segment lost 4 bases and the J segment 4 bases; nucleotides outside the gene matches: 4. CDR3 size: 16 residues. The CDR3 here is CATSNGTSGRVYEQYF. In DNA, the CDR3 is TGTGCCACCAGCAACGGGACTAGCGGGAGGGTTTACGAGCAGTACTTC.

Points on this clone: One end of the junction does not line up with germline, which may come from a read error. The gene calls are TRBV5-4 and TRBJ1-4, with 9 bases matching TRBD1. This CDR3 is 13 amino acids long. CDR1 SGHNT and CDR2 YYREEE come from the germline V gene (reference sequence). CDR3: CASSWDRDEKLYF. The CDR3 bases are TGTGCCAGCAGCTGGGACAGGGATGAAAAACTGTATTTT.